This T cell receptor (beta chain) was profiled in a study of T cell changes during pregnancy in multiple sclerosis. This table comes from immunoSEQ multiplex PCR, and its TCRdb copy is limited to in-frame clones, with some not included. In the table there are 55,000 to 75,000 clones, 91% of which are singletons. Sequencing used peripheral blood, obtained in the third trimester of pregnancy. This TCR came from a female donor in good health, enrolled as a control in a pregnancy study.

The CDR3 loop is CASRVNRDGTF. The CDR3 DNA reads as TGTGCCAGCAGGGTAAACAGGGACGGCACCTTC. This sequence joins TRBV6-1 and TRBJ1-2, with D perhaps TRBD1 (6 bases). V was shortened by 6 bases and J by 13 bases, with 15 bases between the two germline ends. The CDR3 runs to 11 residues. Per the germline V gene, CDR1 is MNHNS and CDR2 is SASEGT.